This T cell receptor beta chain was identified during a study of blood T cell repertoires in COVID-19. Study-wide background: The analysed material was cDNA or gDNA that came from T cells, B-cell-depleted T cells, or PBMCs.

This table comes from immunoSEQ multiplex PCR, and its TCRdb copy is limited to in-frame clones, with some not included. The table lists some 120,000 clones, roughly 86% of them singletons, with roughly 5.4% in the top ten. Germline-derived CDR1 and CDR2 are SGHNT and YYREEE (reference sequence). V lost 4 bases and J lost 0; bases outside the gene matches: 7. The CDR3 extends over 15 amino acids. The sequence came from a human donor in a cohort sampled during active COVID-19. J is TRBJ2-7 and V is TRBV5-4, with TRBD2 matching over 7 bases. Sequences were obtained from peripheral blood. The CDR3 DNA reads as TGTGCCAGCAGCATGACTAGCCTAAGCTCCTACGAGCAGTACTTC. Protein: CASSMTSLSSYEQYF.